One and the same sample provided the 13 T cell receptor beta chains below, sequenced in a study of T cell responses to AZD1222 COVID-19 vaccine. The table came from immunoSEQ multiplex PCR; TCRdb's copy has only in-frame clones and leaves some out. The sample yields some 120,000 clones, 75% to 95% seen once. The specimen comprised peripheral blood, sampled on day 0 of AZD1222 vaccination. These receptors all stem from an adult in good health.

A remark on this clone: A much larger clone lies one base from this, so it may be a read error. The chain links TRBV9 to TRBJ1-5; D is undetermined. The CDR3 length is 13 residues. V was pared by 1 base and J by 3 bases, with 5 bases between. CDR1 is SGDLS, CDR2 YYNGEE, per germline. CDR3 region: CASSVTDNQPQHF. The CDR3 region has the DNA TGTGCCAGCAGCGTAACAGACAATCAGCCCCAGCATTTT.

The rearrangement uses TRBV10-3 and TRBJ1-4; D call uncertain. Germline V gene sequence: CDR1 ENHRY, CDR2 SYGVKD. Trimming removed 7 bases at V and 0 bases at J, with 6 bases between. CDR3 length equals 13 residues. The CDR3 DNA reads TGTGCCATCAACCAAGCAACTAATGAAAAACTGTTTTTT. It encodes CAINQATNEKLFF.

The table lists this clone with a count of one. Written as DNA, the CDR3 is TGTGCCAGCAGGCCTGGACCAACGGAGCATGGCTACACCTTC. It specifies CASRPGPTEHGYTF. The chain uses TRBV6-5 and TRBJ1-2; D uncertain. Germline CDR1 is MNHEY and CDR2 is SVGAGI. The CDR3 has 14 residues. V was pared by 6 bases and J by 6 bases, with 17 bases between.

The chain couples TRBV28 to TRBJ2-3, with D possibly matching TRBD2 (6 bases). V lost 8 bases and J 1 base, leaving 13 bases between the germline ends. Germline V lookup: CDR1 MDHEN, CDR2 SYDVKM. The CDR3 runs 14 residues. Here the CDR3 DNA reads TGTGCCAGCCGGGGGAGCGGACGCACAGATACGCAGTATTTT. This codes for CASRGSGRTDTQYF.

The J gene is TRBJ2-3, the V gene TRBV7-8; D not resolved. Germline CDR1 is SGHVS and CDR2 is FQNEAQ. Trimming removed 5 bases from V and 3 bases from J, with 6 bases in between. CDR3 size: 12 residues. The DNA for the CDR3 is TGTGCCAGCAGCCGAGTAACAGATACGCAGTATTTT. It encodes CASSRVTDTQYF.

The CDR3 here is CASSRGTEVYYGYTF. CDR3 nucleotide sequence: TGTGCCAGCAGCCGTGGGACAGAGGTCTACTATGGCTACACCTTC. This chain joins TRBV6-5 and TRBJ1-2, with 7 positions matching TRBD1. The CDR3 is made up of 15 amino acids. Germline trimming cut 6 bases from V and 3 bases from J; bases unmatched to any gene: 10. Germline V gene sequence: CDR1 MNHEY, CDR2 SVGAGI.

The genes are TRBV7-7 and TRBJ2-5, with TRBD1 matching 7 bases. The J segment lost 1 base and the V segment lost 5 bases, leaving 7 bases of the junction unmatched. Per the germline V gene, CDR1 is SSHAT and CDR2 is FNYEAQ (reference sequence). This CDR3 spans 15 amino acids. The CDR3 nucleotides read TGTGCCAGCAGCCCTCGGGGACAGCCCCAAGAGACCCAGTACTTC. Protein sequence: CASSPRGQPQETQYF.

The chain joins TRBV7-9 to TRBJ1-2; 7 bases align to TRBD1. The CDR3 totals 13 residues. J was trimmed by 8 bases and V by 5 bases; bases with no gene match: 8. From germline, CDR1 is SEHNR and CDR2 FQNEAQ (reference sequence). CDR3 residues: CASSTRGSGGYTF. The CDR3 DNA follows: TGTGCCAGCAGCACCAGGGGGAGTGGAGGCTACACCTTC.

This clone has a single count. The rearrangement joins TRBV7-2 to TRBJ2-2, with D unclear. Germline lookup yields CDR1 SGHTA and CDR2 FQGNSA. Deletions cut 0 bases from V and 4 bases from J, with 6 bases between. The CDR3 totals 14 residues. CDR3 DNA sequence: TGTGCCAGCAGCTTAGCGCATTCCACCGGGGAGCTGTTTTTT. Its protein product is CASSLAHSTGELFF. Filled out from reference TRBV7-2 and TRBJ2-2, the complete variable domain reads GAGVSQSPSNKVTEKGKDVELRCDPISGHTALYWYRQSLGQGLEFLIYFQGNSAPDKSGLPSDRFSAERTGGSVSTLTIQRTQQEDSAVYLCASSLAHSTGELFFGEGSRLTVL.

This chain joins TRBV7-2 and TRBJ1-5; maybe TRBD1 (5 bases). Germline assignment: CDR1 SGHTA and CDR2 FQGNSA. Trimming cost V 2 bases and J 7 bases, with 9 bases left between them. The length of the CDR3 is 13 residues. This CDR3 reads CASSLFRGQPQHF. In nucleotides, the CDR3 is TGTGCCAGCAGCTTATTTAGGGGCCAGCCCCAGCATTTT.

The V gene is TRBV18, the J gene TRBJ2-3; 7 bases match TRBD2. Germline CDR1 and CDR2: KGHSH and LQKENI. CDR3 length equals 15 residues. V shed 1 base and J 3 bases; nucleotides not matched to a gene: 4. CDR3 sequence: CASSPRGSKTDTQYF. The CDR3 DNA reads TGTGCCAGCTCACCACGCGGGAGTAAGACAGATACGCAGTATTTT.

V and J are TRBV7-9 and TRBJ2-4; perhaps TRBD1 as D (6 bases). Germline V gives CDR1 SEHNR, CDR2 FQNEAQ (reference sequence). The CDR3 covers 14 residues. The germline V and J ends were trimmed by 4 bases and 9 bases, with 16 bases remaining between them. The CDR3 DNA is TGTGCCAGCAGCTCCACAGGGCCGATGGGCATTCAGTACTTC. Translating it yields CASSSTGPMGIQYF. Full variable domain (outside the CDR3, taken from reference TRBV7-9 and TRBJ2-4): DTGVSQNPRHKITKRGQNVTFRCDPISEHNRLYWYRQTLGQGPEFLTYFQNEAQLEKSRLLSDRFSAERPKGSFSTLEIQRTEQGDSAMYLCASSSTGPMGIQYFGAGTRLSVL.

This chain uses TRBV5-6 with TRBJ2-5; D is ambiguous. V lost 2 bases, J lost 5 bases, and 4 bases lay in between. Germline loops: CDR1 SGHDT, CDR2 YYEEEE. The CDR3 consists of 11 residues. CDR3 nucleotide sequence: TGTGCCAGCAGCTTTGGGGAGACCCAGTACTTC. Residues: CASSFGETQYF.